This TCR beta chain is drawn from a study of blood T cell repertoires in COVID-19. The wider study: The United States, Italy and Spain supplied acute and convalescent COVID-19 samples. T cells, B-cell-depleted T cells, or PBMCs provided the cDNA or gDNA that served as material.

Trimming took 2 bases from V and 5 from J, leaving 11 bases between them. Germline V gene lookup returns CDR1 SGDLS and CDR2 YYNGEE. The CDR3 has 14 residues. Per the original methods: Reference gene primer amplification in the assay estimated nucleated cell counts. Profiled with immunoSEQ multiplex PCR; TCRdb holds only in-frame clones, not every one. Clonal size and the V and J genes are those of that table, whereas D and trimming came from the DNA. The sample includes 350,000 to 550,000 clones, roughly 89% of them seen just once. J is TRBJ2-1 and V is TRBV9; D is possibly TRBD1 (6 bases). Sequencing was carried out using peripheral blood. The TCR comes from a woman in her twenties or thirties with acute or convalescent COVID-19. This chain's CDR3 is CASSVGAGDNEQFF. CDR3 DNA sequence: TGTGCCAGCAGCGTGGGGGCAGGGGACAATGAGCAGTTCTTC.